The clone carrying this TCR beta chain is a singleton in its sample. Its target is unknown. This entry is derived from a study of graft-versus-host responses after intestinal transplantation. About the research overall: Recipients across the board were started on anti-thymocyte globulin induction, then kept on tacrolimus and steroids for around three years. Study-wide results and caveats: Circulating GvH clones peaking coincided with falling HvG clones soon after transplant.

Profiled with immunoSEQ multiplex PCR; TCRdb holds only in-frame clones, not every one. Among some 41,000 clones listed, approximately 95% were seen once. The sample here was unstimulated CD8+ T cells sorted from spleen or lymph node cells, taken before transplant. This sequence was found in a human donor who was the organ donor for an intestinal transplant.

The DNA of the CDR3 is TGTGCCAGCAGCTTAGCGCCAGGGGGGTTTTTTTACGAGCAGTACTTC. Protein sequence: CASSLAPGGFFYEQYF. This rearrangement joins TRBV7-6 to TRBJ2-7; D possibly corresponds to TRBD1 (7 bases). V gave up 0 bases and J gave up 4 bases, with 16 bases separating them. Looked up from germline, CDR1 is SGHVS and CDR2 is FNYEAQ. The CDR3 has 16 amino acids.